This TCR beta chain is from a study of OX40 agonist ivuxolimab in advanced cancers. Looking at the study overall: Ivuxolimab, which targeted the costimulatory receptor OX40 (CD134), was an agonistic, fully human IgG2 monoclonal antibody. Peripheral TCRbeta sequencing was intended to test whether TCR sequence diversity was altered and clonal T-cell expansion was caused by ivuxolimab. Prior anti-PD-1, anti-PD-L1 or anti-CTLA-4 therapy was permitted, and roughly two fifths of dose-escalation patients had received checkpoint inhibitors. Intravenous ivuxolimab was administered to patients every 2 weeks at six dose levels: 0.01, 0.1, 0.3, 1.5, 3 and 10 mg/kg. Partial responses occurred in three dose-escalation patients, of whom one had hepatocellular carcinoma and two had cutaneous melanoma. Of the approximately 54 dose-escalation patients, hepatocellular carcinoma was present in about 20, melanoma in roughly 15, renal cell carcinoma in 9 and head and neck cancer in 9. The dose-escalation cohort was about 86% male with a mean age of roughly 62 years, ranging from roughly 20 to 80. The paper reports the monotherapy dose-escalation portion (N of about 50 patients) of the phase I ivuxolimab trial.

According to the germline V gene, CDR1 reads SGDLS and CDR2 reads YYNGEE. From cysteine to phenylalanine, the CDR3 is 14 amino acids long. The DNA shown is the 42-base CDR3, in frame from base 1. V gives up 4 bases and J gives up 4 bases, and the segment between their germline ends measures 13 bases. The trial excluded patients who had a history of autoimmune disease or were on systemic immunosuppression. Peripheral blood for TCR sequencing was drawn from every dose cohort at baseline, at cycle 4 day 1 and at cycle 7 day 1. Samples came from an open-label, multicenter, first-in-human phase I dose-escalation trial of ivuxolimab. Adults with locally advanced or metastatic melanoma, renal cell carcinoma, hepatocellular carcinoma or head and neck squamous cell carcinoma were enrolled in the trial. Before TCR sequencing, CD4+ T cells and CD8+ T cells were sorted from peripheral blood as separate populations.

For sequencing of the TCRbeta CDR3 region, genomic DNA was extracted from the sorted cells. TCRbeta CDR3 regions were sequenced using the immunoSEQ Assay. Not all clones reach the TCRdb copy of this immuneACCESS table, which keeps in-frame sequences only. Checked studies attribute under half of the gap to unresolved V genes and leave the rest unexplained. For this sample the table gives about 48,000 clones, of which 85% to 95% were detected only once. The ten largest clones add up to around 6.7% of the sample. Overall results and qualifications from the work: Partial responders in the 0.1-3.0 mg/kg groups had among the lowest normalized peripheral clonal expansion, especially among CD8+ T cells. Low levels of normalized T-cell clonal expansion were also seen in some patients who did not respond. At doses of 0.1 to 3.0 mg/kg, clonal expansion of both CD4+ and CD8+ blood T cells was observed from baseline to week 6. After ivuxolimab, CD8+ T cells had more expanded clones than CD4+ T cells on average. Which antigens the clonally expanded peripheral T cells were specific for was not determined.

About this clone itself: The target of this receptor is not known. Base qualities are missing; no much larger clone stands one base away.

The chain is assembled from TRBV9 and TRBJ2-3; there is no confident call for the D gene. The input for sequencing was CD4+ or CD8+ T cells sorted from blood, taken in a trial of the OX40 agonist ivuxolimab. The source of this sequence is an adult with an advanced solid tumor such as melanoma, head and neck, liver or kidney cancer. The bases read TGTGCCAGCAGCCAAAGTTTGGGATCAGATACGCAGTATTTT. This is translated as CASSQSLGSDTQYF.